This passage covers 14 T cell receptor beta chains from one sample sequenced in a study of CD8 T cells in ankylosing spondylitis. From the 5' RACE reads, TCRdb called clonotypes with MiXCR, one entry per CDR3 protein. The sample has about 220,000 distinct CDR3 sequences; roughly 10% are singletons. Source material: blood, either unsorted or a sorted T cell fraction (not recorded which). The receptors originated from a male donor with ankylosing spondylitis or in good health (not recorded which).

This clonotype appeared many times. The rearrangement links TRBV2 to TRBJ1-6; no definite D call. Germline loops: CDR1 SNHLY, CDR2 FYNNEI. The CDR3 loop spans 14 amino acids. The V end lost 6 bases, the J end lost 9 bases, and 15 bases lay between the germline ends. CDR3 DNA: TGTGCCAGCAGGCCGGGAGTGACGGGTTCACCCCTCCACTTT. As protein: CASRPGVTGSPLHF.

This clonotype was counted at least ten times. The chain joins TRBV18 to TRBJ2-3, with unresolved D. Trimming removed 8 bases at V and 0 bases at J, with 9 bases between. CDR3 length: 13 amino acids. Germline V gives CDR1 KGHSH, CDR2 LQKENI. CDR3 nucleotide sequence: TGTGCCAGCGCGTTAGGGAGCACAGATACGCAGTATTTT. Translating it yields CASALGSTDTQYF. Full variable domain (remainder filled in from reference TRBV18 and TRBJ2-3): NAGVMQNPRHLVRRRGQEARLRCSPMKGHSHVYWYRQLPEEGLKFMVYLQKENIIDESGMPKERFSAEFPKEGPSILRIQQVVRGDSAAYFCASALGSTDTQYFGPGTRLTVL.

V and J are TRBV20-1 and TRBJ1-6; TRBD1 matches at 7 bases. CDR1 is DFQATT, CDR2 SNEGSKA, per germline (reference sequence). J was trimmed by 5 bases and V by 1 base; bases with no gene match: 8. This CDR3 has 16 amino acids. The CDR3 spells CSARGTGAPDNSPLHF. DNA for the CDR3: TGCAGTGCTAGAGGGACAGGCGCCCCCGATAATTCACCCCTCCACTTT.

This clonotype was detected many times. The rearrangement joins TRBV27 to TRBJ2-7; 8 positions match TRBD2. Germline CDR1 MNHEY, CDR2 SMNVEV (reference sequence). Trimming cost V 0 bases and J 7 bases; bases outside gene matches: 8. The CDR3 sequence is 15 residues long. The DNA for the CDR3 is TGTGCCAGCAGTTTATCTGACGGGGGGGCCTGGGAGCAGTACTTC. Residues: CASSLSDGGAWEQYF.

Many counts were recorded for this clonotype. This CDR3 is CASGWTGESGYTF. Written as DNA, the CDR3 is TGTGCCAGCGGGTGGACAGGGGAGAGTGGCTACACCTTC. This rearrangement joins TRBV12-3 or TRBV12-4 to TRBJ1-2, with 9 bases matching TRBD1. J was trimmed by 7 bases and V by 8 bases; bases with no gene match: 8. CDR3 size: 13 residues.

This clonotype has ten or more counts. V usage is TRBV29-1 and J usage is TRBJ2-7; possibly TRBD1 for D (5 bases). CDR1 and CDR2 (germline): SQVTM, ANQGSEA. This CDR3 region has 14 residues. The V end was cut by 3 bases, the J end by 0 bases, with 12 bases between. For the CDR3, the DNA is TGCAGCGTTGATGGGGCAGGGAACTCCTACGAGCAGTACTTC. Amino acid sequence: CSVDGAGNSYEQYF.

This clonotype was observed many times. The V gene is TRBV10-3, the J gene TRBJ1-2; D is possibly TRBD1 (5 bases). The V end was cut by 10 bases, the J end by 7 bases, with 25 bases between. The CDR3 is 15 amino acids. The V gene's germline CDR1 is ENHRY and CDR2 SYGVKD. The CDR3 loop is CATTPVGTSGGGYTF. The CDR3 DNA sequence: TGTGCCACCACTCCGGTCGGGACCAGCGGCGGTGGCTACACCTTC.

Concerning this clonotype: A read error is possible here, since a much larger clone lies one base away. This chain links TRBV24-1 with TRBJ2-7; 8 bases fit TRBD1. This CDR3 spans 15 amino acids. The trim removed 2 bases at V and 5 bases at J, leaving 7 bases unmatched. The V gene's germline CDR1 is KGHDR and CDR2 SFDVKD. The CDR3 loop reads CATSDSSRGPDEQYF. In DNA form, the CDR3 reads TGTGCCACCAGTGATTCGAGCAGGGGGCCCGACGAGCAGTACTTC.

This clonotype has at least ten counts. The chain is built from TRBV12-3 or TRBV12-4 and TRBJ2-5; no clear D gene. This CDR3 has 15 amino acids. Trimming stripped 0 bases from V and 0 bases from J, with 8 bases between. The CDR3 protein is CASSLAMGNQETQYF. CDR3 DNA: TGTGCCAGCAGTTTAGCGATGGGGAACCAAGAGACCCAGTACTTC.

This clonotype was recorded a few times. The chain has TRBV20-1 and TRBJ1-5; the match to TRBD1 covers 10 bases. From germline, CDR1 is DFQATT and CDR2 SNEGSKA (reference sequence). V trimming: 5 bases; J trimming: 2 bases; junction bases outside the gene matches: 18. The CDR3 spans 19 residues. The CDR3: CSAVLSPGQGSHGNQPQHF. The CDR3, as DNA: TGCAGTGCTGTATTAAGCCCGGGACAGGGGTCACATGGCAATCAGCCCCAGCATTTT.

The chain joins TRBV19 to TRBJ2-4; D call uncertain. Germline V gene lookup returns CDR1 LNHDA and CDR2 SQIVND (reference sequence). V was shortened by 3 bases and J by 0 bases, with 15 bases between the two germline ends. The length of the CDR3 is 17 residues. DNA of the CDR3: TGTGCCAGTAGTATCGCTAAGGGTGTATTAGCCAAAAACATTCAGTACTTC. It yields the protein CASSIAKGVLAKNIQYF.

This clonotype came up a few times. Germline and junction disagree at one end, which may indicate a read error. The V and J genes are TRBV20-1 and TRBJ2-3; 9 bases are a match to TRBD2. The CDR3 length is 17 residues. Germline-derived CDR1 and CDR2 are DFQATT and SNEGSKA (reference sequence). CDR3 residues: CCARRLAGISSTDTQYF. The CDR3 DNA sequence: TGCTGTGCTAGAAGGCTAGCGGGGATCTCTAGCACAGATACGCAGTATTTT.

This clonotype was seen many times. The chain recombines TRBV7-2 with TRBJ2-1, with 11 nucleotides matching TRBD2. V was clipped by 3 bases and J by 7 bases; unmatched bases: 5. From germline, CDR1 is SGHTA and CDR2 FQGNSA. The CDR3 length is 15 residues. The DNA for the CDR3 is TGTGCCAGCAGCTTCCCTAGCGGGGGGTTAAATGAGCAGTTCTTC. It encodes CASSFPSGGLNEQFF. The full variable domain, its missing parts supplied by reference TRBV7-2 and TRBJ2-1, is GAGVSQSPSNKVTEKGKDVELRCDPISGHTALYWYRQSLGQGLEFLIYFQGNSAPDKSGLPSDRFSAERTGGSVSTLTIQRTQQEDSAVYLCASSFPSGGLNEQFFGPGTRLTVL.

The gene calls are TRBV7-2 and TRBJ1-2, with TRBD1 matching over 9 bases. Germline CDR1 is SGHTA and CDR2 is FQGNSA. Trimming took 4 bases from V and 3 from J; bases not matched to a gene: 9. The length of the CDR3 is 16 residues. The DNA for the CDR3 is TGTGCCAGCAGCTCAGAACAGGGGGCTACCTACTATGGCTACACCTTC. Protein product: CASSSEQGATYYGYTF.